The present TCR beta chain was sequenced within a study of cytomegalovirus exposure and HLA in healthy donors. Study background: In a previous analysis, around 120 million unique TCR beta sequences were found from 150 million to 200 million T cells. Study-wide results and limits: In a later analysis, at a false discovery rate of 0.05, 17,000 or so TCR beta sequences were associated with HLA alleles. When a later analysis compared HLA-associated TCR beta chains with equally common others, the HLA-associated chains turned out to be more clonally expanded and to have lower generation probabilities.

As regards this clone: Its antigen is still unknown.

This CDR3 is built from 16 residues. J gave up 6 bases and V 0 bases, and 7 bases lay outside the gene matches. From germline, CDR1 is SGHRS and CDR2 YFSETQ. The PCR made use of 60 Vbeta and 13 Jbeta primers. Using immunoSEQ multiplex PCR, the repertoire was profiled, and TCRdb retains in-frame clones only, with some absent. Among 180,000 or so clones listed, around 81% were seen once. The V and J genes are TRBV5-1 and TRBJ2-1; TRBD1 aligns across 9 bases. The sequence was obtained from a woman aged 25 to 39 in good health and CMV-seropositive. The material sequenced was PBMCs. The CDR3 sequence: CASSLAPGQGFNEQFF. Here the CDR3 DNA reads TGCGCCAGCAGCTTGGCCCCGGGACAGGGATTCAATGAGCAGTTCTTC.